A selection of T cell receptor beta chains follows, all from one sample in a study of beta chain features in type 1 diabetes. This table comes from immunoSEQ multiplex PCR, and its TCRdb copy is limited to in-frame clones, with some not included. The repertoire holds 120,000 to 150,000 clones, 10% to 15% seen once, with under 1.5% in the top ten. Sequenced input: central memory CD4+ T cells from blood. Source of these receptors: a man aged 18-30 years with type 1 diabetes. Both conserved end residues are part of each CDR3. The order of the fields is V gene, J gene, D gene, clone size, CDR3 DNA, CDR3 protein. D genes are given only for firm matches. Not all rows give a size; the values are once, few, many and, for expanded clones, a class.

TRBV19,TRBJ1-6,-,few,TGTGCCAGTAGTACCTCACTGGGGAACTATAATTCACCCCTCCACTTT,CASSTSLGNYNSPLHF
TRBV30,TRBJ2-5,-,few,TGTGCCTGGAGTATCTTCGCCCGGGAGACCCAGTACTTC,CAWSIFARETQYF
TRBV25-1,TRBJ2-7,TRBD2,-,TGTGCCAGCAGAGGGGATAGCGGGGGGGCCTACGAGCAGTACTTC,CASRGDSGGAYEQYF
TRBV10-3,TRBJ2-7,-,few,TGTGCCACCCGAGCCGGGACTGGCGGCTACGAGCAGTACTTC,CATRAGTGGYEQYF
TRBV9,TRBJ2-7,TRBD1,few,TGTGCCAGCAGCCCAGACCTAGGGACAGGGACCTACTACGAGCAGTACTTC,CASSPDLGTGTYYEQYF
TRBV30,TRBJ1-1,-,few,TGTGCCTGGAGTAGGGGGATGAACACTGAAGCTTTCTTT,CAWSRGMNTEAFF
TRBV15,TRBJ2-3,-,many,TGTGCCACCAGCAGAGGGGCGGATACGCAGTATTTT,CATSRGADTQYF
TRBV11-3,TRBJ2-1,-,-,TGTGCCAGCAGCTTATGGAAGGATGAGCAGTTCTTC,CASSLWKDEQFF
TRBV5-1,TRBJ2-3,-,-,TGCGCCAGCAGCGCCGGAGGGTCTAGCACAGATACGCAGTATTTT,CASSAGGSSTDTQYF
TRBV30,TRBJ1-1,-,few,TGTGCCTGGAGTGGGATGAACACTGAAGCTTTCTTT,CAWSGMNTEAFF
TRBV20-1,TRBJ2-7,TRBD1,few,TGCATGGGGACAGGGGGCTACGAGCAGTACTTC,CMGTGGYEQYF
TRBV7-9,TRBJ1-2,-,few,TGTGCCAGCAGCTTAGTATCGGGTGGCCATGGCTACACCTTC,CASSLVSGGHGYTF
TRBV29-1,TRBJ1-1,-,-,TGCAGCGTTGGGCGGTTGAACACTGAAGCTTTCTTT,CSVGRLNTEAFF
TRBV28,TRBJ1-1,-,-,TGTGCCAGCAGCCCGTCTGCCAGATACACTGAAGCTTTCTTT,CASSPSARYTEAFF
TRBV9,TRBJ2-3,-,few,TGTGCCAGCAGCGTGAGAGCAGATACGCAGTATTTT,CASSVRADTQYF
TRBV6-5,TRBJ1-5,-,-,TGTGCCAGCAGACGCGCGATGGGGGTTCAGCCCCAGCATTTT,CASRRAMGVQPQHF
TRBV9,TRBJ1-2,-,few,TGTGCCAGCAGCGTAGATCTGGGGAACTATGGCTACACCTTC,CASSVDLGNYGYTF
TRBV11-2,TRBJ1-1,-,few,TGTGCCAGCAGCGCGGGACCTAGAAGGGGAGCTTTCTTT,CASSAGPRRGAFF
TRBV19,TRBJ2-3,TRBD1,many,TGTGCCAGTCAGGGGGCGGTCGGCCCAGATACGCAGTATTTT,CASQGAVGPDTQYF
TRBV30,TRBJ1-3,-,few,TGTGCCTGGAGTGTAGGAGATTCTGGAAACACCATATATTTT,CAWSVGDSGNTIYF
TRBV27,TRBJ2-7,-,few,TGTGCCAGCAGTTCTCGGGGGCCAGCCTACGAGCAGTACTTC,CASSSRGPAYEQYF
TRBV7-9,TRBJ1-2,-,-,TGTGCCAGCAGCCCCTCGTTTCAGGACAGTACCTATGGCTACACCTTC,CASSPSFQDSTYGYTF
TRBV2,TRBJ1-6,TRBD1,many,TGTGCCAGCAGCGAAAACCGCCAGGGGGGAAACAATTCACCCCTCCACTTT,CASSENRQGGNNSPLHF
TRBV29-1,TRBJ1-6,-,many,TGCAGCGAGCTAGGAGGCTCACCCCTCCACTTT,CSELGGSPLHF
TRBV11-3,TRBJ2-6,TRBD1,-,TGTGCCAGCAGCACAGGGACAGGCTCAGGGGCCAACGTCCTGACTTTC,CASSTGTGSGANVLTF
TRBV30,TRBJ1-5,TRBD1,many,TGTGCCTGGAGTGTACTGACAGGGGGTAGCAATCAGCCCCAGCATTTT,CAWSVLTGGSNQPQHF
TRBV4-1,TRBJ2-5,-,-,TGCGCCAGCAGCCAAGGGACAGCTGGAGGGGAGACCCAGTACTTC,CASSQGTAGGETQYF
TRBV7-9,TRBJ2-1,-,-,TGTGCCAGCAGCCCTCTACACGGCAGGAACTCCTACAATGAGCAGTTCTTC,CASSPLHGRNSYNEQFF
TRBV29-1,TRBJ2-3,-,few,TGCAGCGTTGAAGTGGTAAAGGTGACAGATACGCAGTATTTT,CSVEVVKVTDTQYF
TRBV25-1,TRBJ2-3,-,few,TGTGCCAGCAGTTCCGCGGGACTCACAGATACGCAGTATTTT,CASSSAGLTDTQYF
TRBV9,TRBJ1-2,TRBD1,-,TGTGCCAGCAGCGTCAGTGGGACAGGGGGATATGGCTACACCTTC,CASSVSGTGGYGYTF
TRBV21-1,TRBJ2-5,-,few,TGTGCCAGCAGCAGTGACAGGGCGAAGGTAACCGGGACCCAGTACTTC,CASSSDRAKVTGTQYF
TRBV4-2,TRBJ2-7,-,few,TGTGCCAGCAGCCAAGGGCCCGTGGACGAGCAGTACTTC,CASSQGPVDEQYF
TRBV7-2,TRBJ2-5,-,few,TGTGCCAGCAGCCAGGGGATACAACATGCAGGGGAGACCCAGTACTTC,CASSQGIQHAGETQYF
TRBV5-1,TRBJ2-3,TRBD2,few,TGCGCCAGCAGCCCAGGACTAGGCGGGGCCAGCACAGATACGCAGTATTTT,CASSPGLGGASTDTQYF
TRBV5-1,TRBJ1-1,-,-,TGCGCCAGCAGCGAAGCCGGGCCAGGAAACACTGAAGCTTTCTTT,CASSEAGPGNTEAFF
TRBV5-6,TRBJ1-2,-,-,TGTGCCAGCAGCTTGGGAGCGTGGGGAGAAGGCTACACCTTC,CASSLGAWGEGYTF
TRBV19,TRBJ1-1,-,few,TGTGCCAGTAGTATCGGGGGGAACACTGAAGCTTTCTTT,CASSIGGNTEAFF
TRBV28,TRBJ2-6,TRBD1,few,TGTGCCAGCAGTTCGAGGACAGGGGTTTTAACTGGGGCCAACGTCCTGACTTTC,CASSSRTGVLTGANVLTF
TRBV5-1,TRBJ2-4,TRBD2,few,TGCGCCAGCAGCTTGGCGAGGGCTAGCGGGGATAAAAACATTCAGTACTTC,CASSLARASGDKNIQYF